The next 25 T cell receptor beta chains were all read from a single sample in a study of cytomegalovirus exposure and HLA in healthy donors. Assay: immunoSEQ multiplex PCR; the TCRdb copy retains only in-frame clones and omits some. In the table there are more than 55,000 clones, nearly 90% of which are singletons. The sample was PBMCs. Source of these receptors: a woman aged 18 to 35 in good health and CMV-seronegative.

Only a few counts were recorded for this clone. The chain has TRBV9 and TRBJ1-6; D unclear. The CDR3 spans 13 residues. V shed 0 bases and J shed 8 bases, with 6 bases lying between them. CDR1 and CDR2 (germline): SGDLS, YYNGEE. CDR3 sequence: CASSVGLDSPLHF. The CDR3 DNA follows: TGTGCCAGCAGCGTAGGCCTAGATTCACCCCTCCACTTT.

This rearrangement joins TRBV10-3 to TRBJ2-3; maybe TRBD1 (6 bases). From germline, CDR1 is ENHRY and CDR2 SYGVKD. Trimming pared 8 bases from V and 4 bases from J, leaving 7 bases between. The CDR3 extends over 11 amino acids. The CDR3 sequence: CAIGQSDTQYF. CDR3 DNA: TGTGCCATCGGACAGTCAGATACGCAGTATTTT.

This chain links TRBV2 with TRBJ1-2; D remains ambiguous. Germline assignment: CDR1 SNHLY and CDR2 FYNNEI. The CDR3 runs to 14 residues. Trimming cost V 8 bases and J 7 bases, with 20 bases left between them. The CDR3 nucleotides are TGTGCCAGCTCCGCGGACGGAGGGTCGGGTGGCTACACCTTC. This gives the protein CASSADGGSGGYTF. The whole variable domain, filled in from reference TRBV2 and TRBJ1-2, reads EPEVTQTPSHQVTQMGQEVILRCVPISNHLYFYWYRQILGQKVEFLVSFYNNEISEKSEIFDDQFSVERPDGSNFTLKIRSTKLEDSAMYFCASSADGGSGGYTFGSGTRLTVV.

This clone was detected once. J is TRBJ2-7 and V is TRBV7-6; 11 bases match TRBD2. This CDR3 comprises 18 residues. Germline CDR1 SGHVS, CDR2 FNYEAQ. After removal of 1 base from V and 5 bases from J, the junction contained 13 bases not matched to a gene. This chain's CDR3 is CASSLGSSGRPRWDEQYF. In DNA, the CDR3 is TGTGCCAGCAGCTTAGGTTCTAGCGGGAGGCCCCGTTGGGACGAGCAGTACTTC.

This chain uses TRBV6-5 with TRBJ1-5; D remains ambiguous. Germline lookup yields CDR1 MNHEY and CDR2 SVGAGI. The CDR3 totals 14 residues. V was cut by 6 bases and J by 4 bases, with 13 bases left in between. CDR3 amino acids: CASSKTSGNQPQHF. The CDR3 DNA reads TGTGCCAGCAGCAAGACAAGTGGAAATCAGCCCCAGCATTTT.

This clone was observed once. This chain connects TRBV9 to TRBJ2-2; D might be TRBD1 (6 bases). Between the trimmed V and J ends, which lost 3 bases and 3 bases, there was a span of 15 bases. The CDR3 has 16 amino acids. Germline-derived CDR1 and CDR2 are SGDLS and YYNGEE. The CDR3 DNA reads TGTGCCAGCAGCGGTTGGGACAACCCCTACACCGGGGAGCTGTTTTTT. Translated, it gives CASSGWDNPYTGELFF.

This rearrangement joins TRBV19 to TRBJ1-2; D not certain. V lost 3 bases and J 3 bases, leaving 11 bases between the germline ends. The V gene's germline CDR1 is LNHDA and CDR2 SQIVND (reference sequence). The CDR3 sequence is 14 residues long. CDR3 region: CASSMRARDYGYTF. The CDR3 coding sequence is TGTGCCAGTAGTATGAGGGCGAGAGACTATGGCTACACCTTC.

V is TRBV5-4 and J is TRBJ1-4; a weak D match, TRBD1 (6 bases). CDR3 size: 15 residues. Trimming stripped 1 base from V and 8 bases from J, with 15 bases between. Germline V lookup: CDR1 SGHNT, CDR2 YYREEE (reference sequence). Written as DNA, the CDR3 is TGTGCCAGCAGCTTGTCTGGGGGGGGCCGCGAAAAACTGTTTTTT. This gives the protein CASSLSGGGREKLFF.

V gene TRBV5-1 combines with J gene TRBJ2-3; 12 nucleotides align to TRBD2. V shed 7 bases and J 6 bases; nucleotides not matched to a gene: 6. Germline CDR1 reads SGHRS; CDR2 reads YFSETQ. The CDR3 covers 14 residues. The CDR3 here is CASGLAGGPDTQYF. CDR3 nucleotide sequence: TGCGCCAGCGGGCTAGCGGGGGGGCCGGATACGCAGTATTTT.

The rearrangement links TRBV4-3 to TRBJ1-2, with 10 bases lining up with TRBD1. J was trimmed by 6 bases and V by 1 base; bases with no gene match: 5. CDR1 and CDR2 from the germline V gene are LGHNA and YSLEER. This CDR3 is built from 15 residues. The CDR3 protein is CASSQGVGTGDGYTF. The CDR3 bases are TGCGCCAGCAGCCAAGGAGTTGGGACAGGGGATGGCTACACCTTC.

This rearrangement joins TRBV9 to TRBJ1-5, with a tentative D call TRBD1 (6 bases). Germline CDR1 and CDR2: SGDLS and YYNGEE. The CDR3 runs 13 residues. V dropped 3 bases and J dropped 9 bases, with 13 bases sitting between them. The CDR3 DNA reads TGTGCCAGCAGCGAGGGGGTGGGGATGCCCCAGCATTTT. This gives the protein CASSEGVGMPQHF. Looking up the rest from reference TRBV9 and TRBJ1-5 gives the full variable domain: DSGVTQTPKHLITATGQRVTLRCSPRSGDLSVYWYQQSLDQGLQFLIQYYNGEERAKGNILERFSAQQFPDLHSELNLSSLELGDSALYFCASSEGVGMPQHFGDGTRLSIL.

The rearrangement uses TRBV19 and TRBJ1-2; no definite D call. CDR1 is LNHDA and CDR2 is SQIVND in the germline V gene (reference sequence). Deletions cut 6 bases from V and 3 bases from J, with 20 bases between. This CDR3 is 16 amino acids long. DNA for the CDR3: TGTGCCAGTAGCCCTCCCGCCGGGATTAGGCACTATGGCTACACCTTC. It yields the protein CASSPPAGIRHYGYTF.

This sequence joins TRBV14 and TRBJ2-7, with no clear D. Germline V gene lookup returns CDR1 SGHDN and CDR2 FVKESK. Trimming pared 2 bases from V and 1 base from J, leaving 3 bases between. This CDR3 is built from 12 residues. CDR3: CASSQYSYEQYF. CDR3 in DNA: TGTGCCAGCAGCCAATATTCCTACGAGCAGTACTTC.

The chain is built from TRBV18 and TRBJ2-7, with D possibly matching TRBD1 (6 bases). CDR3 size: 13 residues. Germline CDR1 and CDR2: KGHSH and LQKENI. Trimming removed 3 bases from V and 3 bases from J, with 9 bases in between. In DNA form, the CDR3 reads TGTGCCAGCTCACCCGGACAGAACTACGAGCAGTACTTC. Residues: CASSPGQNYEQYF. The whole variable domain, remainder taken from reference TRBV18 and TRBJ2-7, is NAGVMQNPRHLVRRRGQEARLRCSPMKGHSHVYWYRQLPEEGLKFMVYLQKENIIDESGMPKERFSAEFPKEGPSILRIQQVVRGDSAAYFCASSPGQNYEQYFGPGTRLTVT.

This clone was picked up one time. The chain combines TRBV13 with TRBJ2-3; 9 nucleotides match TRBD1. This CDR3 comprises 15 residues. The germline gives CDR1 PRHDT, CDR2 FYEKMQ (reference sequence). V shed 0 bases, J shed 3 bases, and the junction held 1 base outside the gene matches. DNA of the CDR3: TGTGCCAGCAGCTTAGGGGACAGGGGAACAGATACGCAGTATTTT. Protein: CASSLGDRGTDTQYF.

The chain joins TRBV14 to TRBJ1-2; D gene ambiguous. Germline V gene data show CDR1 as SGHDN and CDR2 as FVKESK. This CDR3 is built from 13 residues. The V and J ends lost 0 bases and 7 bases respectively, with 9 bases between them. The CDR3 region has the DNA TGTGCCAGCAGCCAAGATAAGGGAGGTGGCTACACCTTC. This translates into CASSQDKGGGYTF.

V is TRBV6-4 and J is TRBJ1-5; D is unclear. The CDR3 is made up of 15 amino acids. V shed 7 bases and J shed 2 bases, with 15 bases lying between them. Germline CDR1 MRHNA, CDR2 SNTAGT. For the CDR3, the DNA is TGTGCCAGCACCTTAAATAGAGCGGGCAATCAGCCCCAGCATTTT. It specifies CASTLNRAGNQPQHF.

The genes are TRBV7-9 and TRBJ2-2; 8 bases are shared with TRBD1. J gave up 8 bases and V 9 bases, and 11 bases lay outside the gene matches. The CDR3 has 14 residues. CDR1 and CDR2 from the germline V gene are SEHNR and FQNEAQ (reference sequence). The CDR3 reads CARIPGQDWGELFF. The CDR3 DNA sequence: TGTGCCAGGATACCGGGACAGGACTGGGGGGAGCTGTTTTTT.

The genes are TRBV10-3 and TRBJ1-1; 11 nucleotides match TRBD1. This CDR3 has 17 amino acids. V was pared by 3 bases and J by 4 bases, with 10 bases of the junction left unmatched. The germline V gene has CDR1 ENHRY and CDR2 SYGVKD. The CDR3 coding sequence is TGTGCCATCAGTGATATGATGATTGGACAGGGGGCCACTGAAGCTTTCTTT. This sequence encodes CAISDMMIGQGATEAFF.

J is TRBJ1-1 and V is TRBV30; unclear D gene. V lost 0 bases, J lost 0 bases, and 5 bases lay in between. Germline V gives CDR1 GTSNPN, CDR2 SVGIG (reference sequence). The CDR3 runs to 13 residues. The CDR3 reads CAWSVQVNTEAFF. In nucleotides, the CDR3 is TGTGCCTGGAGTGTACAAGTGAACACTGAAGCTTTCTTT.

This chain links TRBV5-1 with TRBJ1-4; possible D gene TRBD1, 6 bases. Trimming took off 0 bases at V and 0 bases at J, with 15 bases between the two ends. The germline V gene has CDR1 SGHRS and CDR2 YFSETQ. There are 18 residues in the CDR3. As DNA, the CDR3 is TGCGCCAGCAGCTTGGCTCCCCCTAACAGGGCAACTAATGAAAAACTGTTTTTT. Protein sequence: CASSLAPPNRATNEKLFF.

The chain has TRBV11-1 and TRBJ2-7; 8 bases line up with TRBD2. The CDR3 loop spans 14 amino acids. Germline CDR1 SGHAT, CDR2 FQDESV (reference sequence). V lost 3 bases and J lost 4; bases outside the gene matches: 5. CDR3 sequence (DNA): TGTGCCAGCAGCTTGGACAGCGGGAGTTACGAGCAGTACTTC. This gives the protein CASSLDSGSYEQYF. Full variable domain (remainder filled in from reference TRBV11-1 and TRBJ2-7): EAEVAQSPRYKITEKSQAVAFWCDPISGHATLYWYRQILGQGPELLVQFQDESVVDDSQLPKDRFSAERLKGVDSTLKIQPAELGDSAMYLCASSLDSGSYEQYFGPGTRLTVT.

The chain carries TRBV18 and TRBJ2-1; perhaps TRBD2 as D (5 bases). Trimming took off 6 bases at V and 7 bases at J, with 13 bases between the two ends. The length of the CDR3 is 13 residues. CDR1 is KGHSH, CDR2 LQKENI, per germline. Written as DNA, the CDR3 is TGTGCCAGCTCTCAGGACTTATCAAATGAGCAGTTCTTC. This sequence encodes CASSQDLSNEQFF. Full variable domain (remainder filled in from reference TRBV18 and TRBJ2-1): NAGVMQNPRHLVRRRGQEARLRCSPMKGHSHVYWYRQLPEEGLKFMVYLQKENIIDESGMPKERFSAEFPKEGPSILRIQQVVRGDSAAYFCASSQDLSNEQFFGPGTRLTVL.

The J gene is TRBJ2-5, the V gene TRBV5-6; D is unclear. Germline V gene sequence: CDR1 SGHDT, CDR2 YYEEEE. The V and J ends lost 7 bases and 2 bases respectively, with 12 bases between them. This CDR3 has 13 residues. The CDR3 spells CASGRQPQETQYF. For the CDR3, the DNA is TGTGCCAGCGGAAGACAACCTCAAGAGACCCAGTACTTC.

The CDR3 loop is CASSSGDSGNEKLFF. CDR3 coding DNA: TGTGCCAGCAGCTCCGGGGACAGTGGGAATGAAAAACTGTTTTTT. The chain joins TRBV7-2 to TRBJ1-4, with TRBD1 matching over 7 bases. This CDR3 is built from 15 residues. Per the germline V gene, CDR1 is SGHTA and CDR2 is FQGNSA. V lost 4 bases to trimming and J lost 5 bases; unmatched junction nucleotides: 7.